This T cell receptor beta chain was recovered during a study of blood T cell repertoires in COVID-19. Whole-study context: COVID-19 samples, acute and convalescent, were from the United States, Italy and Spain. PBMCs, B-cell-depleted T cells, or T cells provided the cDNA or gDNA that made up the material.

Enrolment of Seattle patients took place during active infection, and they were followed longitudinally. In the study's own analysis: Amplification with reference gene primers provided the estimates of nucleated cell counts. Sequencing used immunoSEQ multiplex PCR; TCRdb keeps in-frame clones, though not all of them. V and J calls and clone size are as listed in that table; D and trimming were resolved from the DNA. Seen here are 200,000 to 250,000 clones, roughly 80% observed once, and the top ten hold 5.2%. The germline V and J ends were trimmed by 2 bases and 1 base, with 16 bases remaining between them. This CDR3 comprises 17 residues. Looked up from germline, CDR1 is MDHEN and CDR2 is SYDVKM.

The clonotype comes from an older woman with COVID-19, enrolled during active disease. The chain couples TRBV28 to TRBJ2-3, with D possibly being TRBD2 (6 bases). The sequenced sample consisted of peripheral blood. The CDR3 here is CASSLMGLSEGTDTQYF. As DNA, the CDR3 is TGTGCCAGCAGTTTAATGGGACTCTCCGAAGGCACAGATACGCAGTATTTT.